This T cell receptor (beta chain) was recovered during a study of cytomegalovirus exposure and HLA in healthy donors. 60 Vbeta and 13 Jbeta primers were used in PCR. Some clones are missing from TCRdb's copy, which holds only in-frame ones; the method was immunoSEQ multiplex PCR. The sample lists 130,000 to 150,000 clones, 78% occurring once. Germline V gene sequence: CDR1 SQVTM, CDR2 ANQGSEA. CDR3 length: 14 amino acids. V lost 4 bases and J lost 9; bases outside the gene matches: 9. The rearrangement uses TRBV29-1 and TRBJ1-1; 12 nucleotides line up with TRBD1. Material for sequencing was PBMCs. The TCR comes from a female donor in good health and CMV-seronegative. The CDR3 bases are TGCAGCGTTGCCGGAGCCGGGACAGGGGGCCAAGCTTTCTTT. Translation: CSVAGAGTGGQAFF.